One and the same sample provided the 21 T cell receptor beta chains below, sequenced in a study of molecular identifiers for immune sequencing clone quantification. TCRdb processed the PCR reads anew with MiXCR; each CDR3 protein has one entry. In the table there are about 89,000 distinct CDR3 sequences, roughly 20% of which are singletons. Input material: naive CD8+ T cells from blood, with Jurkat cell RNA spiked in. Subset given: FACS-sorted CD8+CD4-CCR7+CD45RA+ naive T cells. Receptor source: a human donor in good health. Some libraries in this study had Jurkat cell RNA spiked in.

This clonotype was seen ten or more times. The CDR3 is CASSLERGTQYF. The CDR3 bases are TGTGCCAGCAGCTTAGAGCGAGGCACCCAGTACTTC. This sequence joins TRBV7-9 and TRBJ2-5; D unclear. This CDR3 has 12 amino acids. Deletions cut 1 base from V and 8 bases from J, with 8 bases between. Germline loops: CDR1 SEHNR, CDR2 FQNEAQ (reference sequence). The full variable domain, with the rest looked up from reference TRBV7-9 and TRBJ2-5, is DTGVSQNPRHKITKRGQNVTFRCDPISEHNRLYWYRQTLGQGPEFLTYFQNEAQLEKSRLLSDRFSAERPKGSFSTLEIQRTEQGDSAMYLCASSLERGTQYFGPGTRLLVL.

The V call is TRBV12-3 or TRBV12-4, the J call TRBJ2-5, with 8 bases matching TRBD1. The CDR3 contains 14 residues. V gave up 5 bases and J gave up 7 bases; unmatched junction bases: 9. CDR3 sequence (DNA): TGTGCCAGCAGTGATCAGGGGGCAAGAGGGACCCAGTACTTC. It specifies CASSDQGARGTQYF.

The table lists this clonotype with many counts. V is TRBV6-5 and J is TRBJ2-7; no reliable D call. The V gene's germline CDR1 is MNHEY and CDR2 SVGAGI. V gave up 0 bases and J gave up 3 bases, with 6 bases separating them. The CDR3 runs to 13 residues. This chain's CDR3 is CASSYSYSYEQYF. In DNA, the CDR3 is TGTGCCAGCAGTTACTCTTACAGCTACGAGCAGTACTTC.

This clonotype has ten or more counts. The chain joins TRBV7-9 to TRBJ1-1; D is undetermined. V lost 0 bases and J lost 0, with 5 bases in between. Germline V gene sequence: CDR1 SEHNR, CDR2 FQNEAQ (reference sequence). The CDR3 covers 14 residues. The CDR3 region is CASSLARVNTEAFF. CDR3 DNA sequence: TGTGCCAGCAGCTTAGCTCGCGTGAACACTGAAGCTTTCTTT.

This clonotype has a count of ten or more. V and J are TRBV25-1 and TRBJ1-1; TRBD1 matches at 11 bases. In germline, CDR1 is MGHDK, CDR2 SYGVNS. The V gene end was trimmed by 3 bases and the J gene end by 3 bases; junction bases not matched to a gene: 6. This CDR3 is 16 amino acids long. The CDR3 is CASSDPDRGPHTEAFF. The CDR3, as DNA: TGTGCCAGCAGTGACCCGGACAGGGGGCCGCACACTGAAGCTTTCTTT.

This clonotype was seen ten or more times. The chain couples TRBV19 to TRBJ2-3; 8 bases line up with TRBD2. Per the germline V gene, CDR1 is LNHDA and CDR2 is SQIVND (reference sequence). Germline trimming cut 7 bases from V and 6 bases from J; bases unmatched to any gene: 12. This CDR3 has 15 residues. CDR3 sequence (DNA): TGTGCCAGTACCTGGACTAGCTTCCATTGGGATACGCAGTATTTT. This encodes CASTWTSFHWDTQYF.

A remark on this clonotype: The junction and the germline gene differ at one end; a read error may be behind it. The chain combines TRBV6-2 or TRBV6-3 with TRBJ2-7; D call uncertain. The CDR3 runs 14 residues. The germline V gene encodes CDR1 MNHEY and CDR2 SVGEGT. This CDR3 reads CASSYSSGNYGQYF. In DNA form, the CDR3 reads TGTGCCAGCAGTTACTCGTCAGGAAACTACGGGCAGTACTTC.

In this sample, this clonotype turned up many times. This rearrangement joins TRBV25-1 to TRBJ2-3, with TRBD2 matching over 16 bases. The germline gives CDR1 MGHDK, CDR2 SYGVNS. Trimming cost V 6 bases and J 5 bases; bases outside gene matches: 11. The CDR3 consists of 18 residues. The CDR3 spells CASRWSRGTSGGEDTQYF. The CDR3 nucleotides are TGTGCCAGCAGGTGGTCGAGGGGGACTAGCGGGGGGGAAGATACGCAGTATTTT.

In its sample, this clonotype was seen many times. The rearrangement joins TRBV5-7 to TRBJ2-5; D is unresolved. TRBV5-7 qualifies as an ORF whose function is uncertain. CDR3 length equals 12 residues. V was clipped by 6 bases and J by 0 bases, with 6 bases between them. CDR3 coding DNA: TGTGCCAGCATCTTCCACCAAGAGACCCAGTACTTC. Encoded protein: CASIFHQETQYF.

This clonotype came up many times. The chain uses TRBV6-2 or TRBV6-3 and TRBJ1-5; D not certain. Looked up from germline, CDR1 is MNHEY and CDR2 is SVGEGT. V lost 0 bases and J 4 bases, leaving 10 bases between the germline ends. The CDR3 has 15 residues. Here the CDR3 DNA reads TGTGCCAGCAGTTACTCGTATACTGCGAATCAGCCCCAGCATTTT. Residues: CASSYSYTANQPQHF.

This clonotype was seen many times. This rearrangement joins TRBV15 to TRBJ2-5, with a weak D call TRBD1 (6 bases). This CDR3 spans 12 amino acids. V was shortened by 8 bases and J by 0 bases, with 7 bases between the two germline ends. Germline loops: CDR1 LNHNV, CDR2 YYDKDF (reference sequence). CDR3: CATGDNQETQYF. As DNA, the CDR3 is TGTGCCACCGGGGACAACCAAGAGACCCAGTACTTC. The full variable domain, completed using reference TRBV15 and TRBJ2-5, is DAMVIQNPRYQVTQFGKPVTLSCSQTLNHNVMYWYQQKSSQAPKLLFHYYDKDFNNEADTPDNFQSRRPNTSFCFLDIRSPGLGDTAMYLCATGDNQETQYFGPGTRLLVL.

This clonotype was counted only a few times. The junction departs from germline at one end; a sequencing error may be responsible. The chain is built from TRBV6-2 or TRBV6-3 and TRBJ2-1; 7 bases match TRBD2. There are 18 residues in the CDR3. From germline, CDR1 is MNHEY and CDR2 SVGEGT. In DNA form, the CDR3 reads TGTGCCGGCAGTTACCCCCTAGCGGAACTAGACCCCTACAATGAGCAGTTCTTC. It encodes CAGSYPLAELDPYNEQFF.

This clonotype was observed at least ten times. The rearrangement uses TRBV7-8 and TRBJ2-3, with D unresolved. V was pared by 1 base and J by 1 base, with 3 bases between. The CDR3 has 13 amino acids. In germline, CDR1 is SGHVS, CDR2 FQNEAQ. This CDR3 is CASSLVGTDTQYF. The CDR3 nucleotides are TGTGCCAGCAGCTTAGTTGGCACAGATACGCAGTATTTT.

This clonotype was detected ten times or more. J is TRBJ1-6 and V is TRBV27, with D perhaps matching TRBD1 (5 bases). The V gene's germline CDR1 is MNHEY and CDR2 SMNVEV (reference sequence). CDR3 length: 14 amino acids. The V end was cut by 5 bases, the J end by 11 bases, with 16 bases between. The CDR3 DNA sequence: TGTGCCAGCAGTCCAGGGTTCGGGCATCCACCCCTCCACTTT. Protein: CASSPGFGHPPLHF.

Many counts were recorded for this clonotype. The chain uses TRBV7-2 and TRBJ2-5, with TRBD1 matching over 7 bases. The CDR3 is 19 amino acids. From germline, CDR1 is SGHTA and CDR2 FQGNSA. J gave up 0 bases and V 5 bases, and 18 bases lay outside the gene matches. The CDR3 DNA sequence: TGTGCCAGCAGCCCTACAACAGGGGAGTGGGCCTACTACCAAGAGACCCAGTACTTC. It is translated as CASSPTTGEWAYYQETQYF.

There are a few counts of this clonotype. A much larger clonotype is one base distant, so this may be a read error. The genes are TRBV12-3 or TRBV12-4 and TRBJ1-1; 7 bases align to TRBD1. The CDR3 is 13 residues long. J was trimmed by 6 bases and V by 2 bases; bases with no gene match: 3. CDR3 sequence: CASSLTGVSEAFF. CDR3 DNA sequence: TGTGCCAGCAGTTTAACAGGGGTCTCTGAAGCTTTCTTT.

CDR3 protein: CASSYTGYPEAFF. CDR3 bases: TGCGCCAGCAGCTATACAGGGTATCCTGAAGCTTTCTTT. The chain combines TRBV4-3 with TRBJ1-1; possibly TRBD1 for D (6 bases). Germline V gene data show CDR1 as LGHNA and CDR2 as YSLEER. This CDR3 has 13 residues. The ends were cut back, 5 bases at V and 6 bases at J, with 13 bases in the middle.

This clonotype was detected many times. The rearrangement links TRBV12-3 or TRBV12-4 to TRBJ1-1; a weak D match, TRBD1 (6 bases). V gave up 4 bases and J gave up 3 bases, with 15 bases separating them. This CDR3 spans 15 amino acids. Written as DNA, the CDR3 is TGTGCCAGCAGTTCACCAGGGGTCGGGTACACTGAAGCTTTCTTT. Its translation: CASSSPGVGYTEAFF.

V and J are TRBV27 and TRBJ2-6; D is undetermined. CDR1 and CDR2 from the germline V gene are MNHEY and SMNVEV (reference sequence). V shed 3 bases and J shed 1 base, with 4 bases lying between them. CDR3 length equals 14 residues. In DNA form, the CDR3 reads TGTGCCAGCAGTTTGGGGTCTGGGGCCAACGTCCTGACTTTC. This encodes CASSLGSGANVLTF.

This clonotype was counted ten times or more. This chain joins TRBV7-9 and TRBJ2-7; weak D call: TRBD2 (6 bases). The germline V gene encodes CDR1 SEHNR and CDR2 FQNEAQ (reference sequence). V lost 5 bases and J 6 bases, leaving 23 bases between the germline ends. This CDR3 spans 16 amino acids. The CDR3 is CASSRREAEAPPEQYF. CDR3 DNA: TGTGCCAGCAGCCGCAGGGAGGCGGAGGCCCCACCCGAGCAGTACTTC.

The chain carries TRBV19 and TRBJ2-3; 9 nucleotides line up with TRBD2. V was clipped by 2 bases and J by 0 bases; unmatched bases: 6. Looked up from germline, CDR1 is LNHDA and CDR2 is SQIVND (reference sequence). This CDR3 is built from 17 residues. CDR3 nucleotide sequence: TGTGCCAGTAGTATATCTCTAGCGGGGATTAGCACAGATACGCAGTATTTT. Its protein is CASSISLAGISTDTQYF.